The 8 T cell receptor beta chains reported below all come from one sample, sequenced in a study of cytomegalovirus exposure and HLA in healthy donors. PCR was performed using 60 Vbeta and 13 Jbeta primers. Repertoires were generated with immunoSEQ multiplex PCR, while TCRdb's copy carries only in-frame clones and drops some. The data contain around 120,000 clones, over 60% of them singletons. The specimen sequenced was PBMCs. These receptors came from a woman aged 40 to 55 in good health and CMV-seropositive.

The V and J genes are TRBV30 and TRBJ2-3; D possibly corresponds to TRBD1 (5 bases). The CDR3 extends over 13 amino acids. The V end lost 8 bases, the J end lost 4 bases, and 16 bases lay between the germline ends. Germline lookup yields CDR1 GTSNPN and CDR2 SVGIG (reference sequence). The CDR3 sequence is CARRPRVADTQYF. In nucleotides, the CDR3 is TGTGCCAGACGACCCAGGGTTGCAGATACGCAGTATTTT.

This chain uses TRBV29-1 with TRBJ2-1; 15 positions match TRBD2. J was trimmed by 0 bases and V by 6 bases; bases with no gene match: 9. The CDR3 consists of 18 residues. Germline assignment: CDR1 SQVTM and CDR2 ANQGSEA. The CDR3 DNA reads TGCAGCGTGGCCGGGACTAGCGGGGGGCCGAGCTCCTACAATGAGCAGTTCTTC. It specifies CSVAGTSGGPSSYNEQFF.

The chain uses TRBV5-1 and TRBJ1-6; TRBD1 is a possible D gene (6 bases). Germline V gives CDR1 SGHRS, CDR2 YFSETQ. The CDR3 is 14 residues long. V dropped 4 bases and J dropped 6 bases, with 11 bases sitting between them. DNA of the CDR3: TGCGCCAGCAGCGGGCCGGACAGTAATTCACCCCTCCACTTT. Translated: CASSGPDSNSPLHF.

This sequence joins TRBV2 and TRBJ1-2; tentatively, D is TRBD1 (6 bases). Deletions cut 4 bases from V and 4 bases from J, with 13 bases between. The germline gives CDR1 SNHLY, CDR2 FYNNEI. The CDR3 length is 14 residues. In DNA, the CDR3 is TGTGCCAGCAGTGTTAACAGGGTTGGCTATGGCTACACCTTC. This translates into CASSVNRVGYGYTF.

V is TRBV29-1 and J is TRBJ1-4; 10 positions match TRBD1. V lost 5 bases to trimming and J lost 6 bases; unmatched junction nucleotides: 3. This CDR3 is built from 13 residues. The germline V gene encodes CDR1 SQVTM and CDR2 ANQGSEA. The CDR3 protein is CSVKTGGDEKLFF. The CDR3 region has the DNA TGCAGCGTTAAGACAGGGGGCGATGAAAAACTGTTTTTT.

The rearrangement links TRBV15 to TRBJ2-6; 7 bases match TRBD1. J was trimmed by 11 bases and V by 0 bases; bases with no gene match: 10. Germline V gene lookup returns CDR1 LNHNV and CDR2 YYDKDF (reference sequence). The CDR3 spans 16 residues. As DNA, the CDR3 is TGTGCCACCAGCAGAGATAATGGACAGGACTCCCACGTCCTGACTTTC. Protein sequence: CATSRDNGQDSHVLTF.

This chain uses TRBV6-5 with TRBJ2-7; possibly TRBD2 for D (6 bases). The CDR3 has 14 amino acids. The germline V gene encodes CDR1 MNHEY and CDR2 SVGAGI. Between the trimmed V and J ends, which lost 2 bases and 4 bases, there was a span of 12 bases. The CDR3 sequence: CASSYDGGEYEQYF. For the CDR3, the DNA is TGTGCCAGCAGTTACGATGGAGGGGAATACGAGCAGTACTTC.

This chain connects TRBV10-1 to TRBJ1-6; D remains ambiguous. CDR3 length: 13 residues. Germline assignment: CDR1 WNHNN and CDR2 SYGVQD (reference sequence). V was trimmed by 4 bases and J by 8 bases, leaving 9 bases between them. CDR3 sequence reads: CASSAGRDSPLHF. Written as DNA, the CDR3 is TGCGCCAGCAGTGCGGGTAGAGATTCACCCCTCCACTTT.